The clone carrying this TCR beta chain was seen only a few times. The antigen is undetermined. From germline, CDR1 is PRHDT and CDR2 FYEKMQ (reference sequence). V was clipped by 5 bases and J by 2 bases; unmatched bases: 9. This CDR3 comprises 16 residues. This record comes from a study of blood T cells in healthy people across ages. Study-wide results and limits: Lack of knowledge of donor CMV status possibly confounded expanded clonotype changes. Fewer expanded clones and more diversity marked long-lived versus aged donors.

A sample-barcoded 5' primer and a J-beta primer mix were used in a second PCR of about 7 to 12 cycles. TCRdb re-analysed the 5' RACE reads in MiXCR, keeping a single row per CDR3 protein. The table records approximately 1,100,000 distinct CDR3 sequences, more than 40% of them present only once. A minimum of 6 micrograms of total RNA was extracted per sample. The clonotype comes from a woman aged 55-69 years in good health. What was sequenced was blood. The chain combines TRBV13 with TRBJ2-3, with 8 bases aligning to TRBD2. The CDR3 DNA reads TGTGCCAGCAGCCAGTTCGCTAGCGGGCTCACAGATACGCAGTATTTT. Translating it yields CASSQFASGLTDTQYF.